These 24 T cell receptor beta chains came from one sample sequenced in a study of human T cells and chemical hapten exposure (dated by TCRdb to the early 2020s). This sample's time point label indicates: patch test 1, 2 weeks after DPC sensitization. What the treatment or condition label conveys for this sample: therapeutic diphenylcyclopropenone sensitization with weekly scalp DPC. Libraries were made using RACE. The sequencing machine was a NextSeq 500. The public reads were quality trimmed at Q25 with fastp and then assembled into clones with MiXCR by TCRdb, keeping productive beta chains. All rows with the same CDR3 protein become a single entry with the most common DNA and genes. This sample gives tens of thousands of distinct CDR3 sequences in total; about 10% of them show up just once. The ten largest clones take up roughly 2.4% of the sample. The sample was whole blood, taken in connection with sensitization to the hapten diphenylcyclopropenone (DPC). These receptors were taken from a man between 35 and 55 years old with alopecia areata. Some clones in this sample may be carry-over from other donors' samples.

This rearrangement joins TRBV6-2 or TRBV6-3 to TRBJ2-1; TRBD2 matches at 7 bases. The V gene end was trimmed by 2 bases and the J gene end by 3 bases; junction bases not matched to a gene: 7. The CDR3 is made up of 16 amino acids. Germline CDR1 and CDR2: MNHEY and SVGEGT. The CDR3 DNA reads TGTGCCAGCAGTTACAGCAGCGGGATATTCTACAATGAGCAGTTCTTC. Amino acids: CASSYSSGIFYNEQFF.

This chain uses TRBV12-3 or TRBV12-4 with TRBJ1-2, with a weak D call TRBD1 (6 bases). V lost 5 bases to trimming and J lost 6 bases, with 16 bases between them. CDR3 size: 14 residues. CDR3 sequence reads: CASSLQQGSNGYTF. The CDR3 nucleotides read TGTGCCAGCAGTCTTCAACAGGGATCTAATGGCTACACCTTC.

This clonotype was seen a few times. The chain is built from TRBV12-3 or TRBV12-4 and TRBJ2-1; D may be TRBD1 or TRBD2 (5 bases each). This CDR3 comprises 13 residues. Trimming cost V 5 bases and J 6 bases, with 11 bases left between them. In DNA, the CDR3 is TGTGCCAGCAGTACGGGACCGGGCAATGAGCAGTTCTTC. Amino acids: CASSTGPGNEQFF.

This clonotype turned up a few times. This sequence joins TRBV29-1 and TRBJ2-5; 16 positions match TRBD2. With 5 bases clipped from V and 2 bases from J, the junction kept 2 bases outside the gene matches. Germline V gene data show CDR1 as SQVTM and CDR2 as ANQGSEA. The CDR3 length is 15 residues. In DNA, the CDR3 is TGCAGCGTTTCGGGACTAGCGGGAGGGCAAGAGACCCAGTACTTC. It codes for CSVSGLAGGQETQYF.

The chain carries TRBV5-1 and TRBJ1-1; possibly TRBD1 for D (5 bases). The germline V and J ends were trimmed by 2 bases and 3 bases, with 8 bases remaining between them. Germline CDR1 reads SGHRS; CDR2 reads YFSETQ. The length of the CDR3 is 13 residues. The CDR3, as DNA: TGCGCCAGCAGCTTCGGCAGGGACACTGAAGCTTTCTTT. This codes for CASSFGRDTEAFF. Full variable domain (missing parts from reference TRBV5-1 and TRBJ1-1): KAGVTQTPRYLIKTRGQQVTLSCSPISGHRSVSWYQQTPGQGLQFLFEYFSETQRNKGNFPGRFSGRQFSNSRSEMNVSTLELGDSALYLCASSFGRDTEAFFGQGTRLTVV.

V is TRBV7-2 and J is TRBJ1-1; TRBD1 might be the D (5 bases). CDR1 and CDR2 (germline): SGHTA, FQGNSA. Trimming cost V 7 bases and J 4 bases, with 16 bases left between them. The CDR3 totals 14 residues. In DNA, the CDR3 is TGTGCCAGCAATATCCGGGGCGTTAGCACTGAAGCTTTCTTT. Encoded protein: CASNIRGVSTEAFF.

In its sample, this clonotype was seen a few times. This chain uses TRBV28 with TRBJ2-7, with 11 bases fitting TRBD2. Unmatched junction bases numbered 5, after V lost 5 bases and J lost 2 bases. This CDR3 comprises 15 residues. Germline CDR1 reads MDHEN; CDR2 reads SYDVKM. CDR3 sequence reads: CASSVPLAGAYEQYF. The CDR3 region has the DNA TGTGCCAGCAGTGTACCACTAGCGGGGGCCTACGAGCAGTACTTC.

The table lists this clonotype with a few counts. The CDR3 sequence is CSVVVLRGKDEAFF. CDR3 sequence (DNA): TGCAGCGTTGTTGTTCTCAGGGGCAAGGATGAAGCTTTCTTT. The gene calls are TRBV29-1 and TRBJ1-1, with D possibly TRBD1 on 6 matching bases. The CDR3 contains 14 residues. From germline, CDR1 is SQVTM and CDR2 ANQGSEA. With 4 bases removed from V and 7 bases from J, the gap between germline ends came to 19 bases.

The rearrangement uses TRBV24-1 and TRBJ1-5; TRBD1 matches 9 bases. The CDR3 runs 17 residues. With V trimmed by 4 bases and J by 0 bases, 6 bases remained unmatched. CDR1 is KGHDR and CDR2 is SFDVKD in the germline V gene. DNA of the CDR3: TGTGCCACCAGTGAGGACAGGGGAGGGTATAGCAATCAGCCCCAGCATTTT. Amino acids: CATSEDRGGYSNQPQHF.

In its sample, this clonotype was seen a few times. This rearrangement joins TRBV12-3 or TRBV12-4 to TRBJ1-1; D possibly corresponds to TRBD1 (5 bases). The CDR3 spans 14 residues. V was clipped by 5 bases and J by 5 bases, with 15 bases between them. For the CDR3, the DNA is TGTGCCAGCAGTCCCAGGGTTGGCAGGACTGAAGCTTTCTTT. Translating gives CASSPRVGRTEAFF.

This clonotype appeared many times. This chain links TRBV25-1 with TRBJ1-4, with 8 nucleotides matching TRBD1. The trim removed 2 bases at V and 8 bases at J, leaving 4 bases unmatched. This CDR3 comprises 14 residues. Germline lookup yields CDR1 MGHDK and CDR2 SYGVNS. The CDR3 bases are TGTGCCAGCAGTGAACGGACAGGGCACGAAAAACTGTTTTTT. Residues: CASSERTGHEKLFF.

Ten or more counts support this clonotype. The chain combines TRBV10-3 with TRBJ1-6; unclear D gene. Germline V gives CDR1 ENHRY, CDR2 SYGVKD. The CDR3 spans 14 residues. The V gene lost 4 bases and the J gene lost 9 bases, with 13 bases spanning the gap. The CDR3 DNA reads TGTGCCATCAGTGGAGGCAGTCTGACTTCACCCCTCCACTTT. It translates to CAISGGSLTSPLHF.

This chain links TRBV7-2 with TRBJ1-5, with a possible D match to TRBD1 (5 bases). The germline gives CDR1 SGHTA, CDR2 FQGNSA. V was shortened by 5 bases and J by 6 bases, with 14 bases between the two germline ends. This CDR3 comprises 14 residues. The CDR3 protein is CASSAGRGGQPQHF. The CDR3 DNA is TGTGCCAGCAGCGCAGGGAGGGGTGGTCAGCCCCAGCATTTT.

This clonotype was counted between two and nine times. The chain links TRBV27 to TRBJ2-3; 11 bases match TRBD2. Losses at the gene ends were 3 bases for V and 3 bases for J; bases not matched to a gene: 11. The CDR3 consists of 18 residues. Germline CDR1 and CDR2: MNHEY and SMNVEV (reference sequence). The chain's CDR3 is CASSFSYLGLAATDTQYF. In DNA form, the CDR3 reads TGTGCCAGCAGTTTCTCATATCTGGGACTAGCGGCGACAGATACGCAGTATTTT.

The chain combines TRBV29-1 with TRBJ2-3; 16 bases are a match to TRBD2. The CDR3 length is 16 residues. The V gene end was trimmed by 0 bases and the J gene end by 10 bases; junction bases not matched to a gene: 7. CDR1 is SQVTM, CDR2 ANQGSEA, per germline. CDR3 amino acids: CSVEERLGLAGGAQYF. In DNA form, the CDR3 reads TGCAGCGTTGAAGAACGATTGGGACTAGCGGGAGGGGCGCAGTATTTT.

This chain uses TRBV19 with TRBJ1-6, with 10 bases lining up with TRBD1. The CDR3 is made up of 15 amino acids. Germline loops: CDR1 LNHDA, CDR2 SQIVND (reference sequence). V was pared by 8 bases and J by 9 bases, with 10 bases of the junction left unmatched. This CDR3 is CASDPGQGVRSPLHF. The CDR3 region has the DNA TGTGCCAGTGATCCCGGACAGGGGGTTCGTTCACCCCTCCACTTT.

This clonotype was observed many times. The rearrangement links TRBV18 to TRBJ1-5; weak D call: TRBD1 (5 bases). V was trimmed by 3 bases and J by 2 bases, leaving 14 bases between them. Germline V lookup: CDR1 KGHSH, CDR2 LQKENI. The CDR3 is 16 residues long. CDR3 nucleotide sequence: TGTGCCAGCTCACCCCCGGGACTCGGCGGCAATCAGCCCCAGCATTTT. Residues: CASSPPGLGGNQPQHF.

In its sample, this clonotype was seen many times. The V call is TRBV20-1, the J call TRBJ1-4; 7 bases align to TRBD1. V was pared by 3 bases and J by 8 bases, with 15 bases of the junction left unmatched. The CDR3 loop spans 16 amino acids. CDR1 is DFQATT, CDR2 SNEGSKA, per germline (reference sequence). The CDR3 region has the DNA TGCAGTGCTAGGAGGTCAGGGGGGACCAGTGGGGAAAAACTGTTTTTT. Translated: CSARRSGGTSGEKLFF.

This clonotype was found many times. The chain is built from TRBV28 and TRBJ1-5; TRBD1 aligns across 7 bases. V lost 0 bases and J lost 3; bases outside the gene matches: 2. Germline V gene sequence: CDR1 MDHEN, CDR2 SYDVKM. The CDR3 extends over 15 amino acids. In nucleotides, the CDR3 is TGTGCCAGCAGTTTATGGACAGGGAACAATCAGCCCCAGCATTTT. Residues: CASSLWTGNNQPQHF.

This clonotype has ten or more counts. The chain employs TRBV28 and TRBJ2-5; 8 bases are shared with TRBD1. This CDR3 comprises 14 residues. The germline CDR1 and CDR2 sequences are MDHEN and SYDVKM. The V segment lost 0 bases and the J segment 12 bases; nucleotides outside the gene matches: 9. The CDR3 here is CASSLWQGAQLEYF. As DNA, the CDR3 is TGTGCCAGCAGTTTATGGCAGGGGGCGCAGCTTGAGTACTTC.

The chain joins TRBV20-1 to TRBJ2-3; D is ambiguous. Trimming removed 4 bases at V and 6 bases at J, with 14 bases between. CDR3 size: 13 residues. CDR1 is DFQATT and CDR2 is SNEGSKA in the germline V gene (reference sequence). The CDR3, as DNA: TGCAGTGCTAAATTGCCCAGCAGGGATACGCAGTATTTT. It translates to CSAKLPSRDTQYF.

The V call is TRBV20-1, the J call TRBJ2-1; weak D call: TRBD2 (6 bases). Germline V gene sequence: CDR1 DFQATT, CDR2 SNEGSKA (reference sequence). The V and J ends lost 3 bases and 5 bases respectively, with 20 bases between them. This CDR3 has 16 amino acids. CDR3 sequence (DNA): TGCAGTGCTAGTGAACCCCGCGGAGCGGGTAACAATGAGCAGTTCTTC. It translates to CSASEPRGAGNNEQFF.

The chain has TRBV7-3 and TRBJ2-7; 9 positions agree with TRBD2. This CDR3 is built from 12 residues. Germline CDR1 SGHTA, CDR2 FQGTGA. As DNA, the CDR3 is TGTACCGGGCGGGAGGGGGACCCCGAGCAGTACGTC. This encodes CTGREGDPEQYV.

The chain carries TRBV20-1 and TRBJ2-3; possibly TRBD2 for D (5 bases). The CDR3 sequence is 17 residues long. CDR1 DFQATT and CDR2 SNEGSKA come from the germline V gene (reference sequence). The CDR3 is CSHAVAGGLDATDTQYF. The CDR3 coding sequence is TGCAGCCACGCGGTGGCGGGTGGTTTGGATGCCACAGATACGCAGTATTTT.